One and the same sample provided the 30 T cell receptor beta chains below, sequenced in a study of T cell responses to AZD1222 COVID-19 vaccine. Produced via immunoSEQ multiplex PCR; TCRdb's table is partial and in-frame only. The table has approximately 110,000 clones, approximately 96% seen once. The source was peripheral blood, collected on day 0 of AZD1222 vaccination. The receptors stem from an adult in good health.

This clone has only one observation. V is TRBV5-5 and J is TRBJ2-5; 10 bases are shared with TRBD2. Germline V gives CDR1 SGHKS, CDR2 YYEKEE (reference sequence). Unmatched junction bases numbered 8, after V lost 1 base and J lost 5 bases. This CDR3 has 16 amino acids. CDR3: CASSLLPSGGQETQYF. Written as DNA, the CDR3 is TGTGCCAGCAGCTTGTTACCTAGCGGGGGTCAGGAGACCCAGTACTTC.

V and J are TRBV5-1 and TRBJ1-6, with 10 bases lining up with TRBD1. The CDR3 covers 15 residues. Germline V gene sequence: CDR1 SGHRS, CDR2 YFSETQ. V was clipped by 0 bases and J by 7 bases; unmatched bases: 1. The CDR3 spells CASSLVGQGNSPLHF. The DNA of the CDR3 is TGCGCCAGCAGCTTGGTGGGACAGGGGAATTCACCCCTCCACTTT.

CDR3 protein: CASSGPGTVNEKLFF. CDR3 nucleotides: TGTGCCAGCAGTGGTCCCGGGACAGTTAATGAAAAACTGTTTTTT. This chain uses TRBV2 with TRBJ1-4, with 7 bases fitting TRBD1. Per germline, CDR1 SNHLY and CDR2 FYNNEI. The trim removed 4 bases at V and 4 bases at J, leaving 6 bases unmatched. The CDR3 contains 15 residues.

The chain has TRBV7-9 and TRBJ1-2, with D tentatively TRBD1 (5 bases). V lost 2 bases to trimming and J lost 4 bases, with 8 bases between them. The CDR3 runs 13 residues. Germline V gene sequence: CDR1 SEHNR, CDR2 FQNEAQ (reference sequence). CDR3 DNA: TGTGCCAGCAGCTTAACAGGACCCTATGGCTACACCTTC. It translates to CASSLTGPYGYTF.

This rearrangement joins TRBV6-4 to TRBJ1-2, with TRBD1 as a possible D gene (6 bases). This CDR3 contains 16 residues. V was pared by 6 bases and J by 3 bases, with 20 bases between. Germline V gene sequence: CDR1 MRHNA, CDR2 SNTAGT. CDR3 nucleotide sequence: TGTGCCAGCAGCGAGGGGACCGAGACAGGCTACTATGGCTACACCTTC. It codes for CASSEGTETGYYGYTF.

The chain employs TRBV9 and TRBJ1-1; TRBD1 matches 10 bases. Losses at the gene ends were 3 bases for V and 4 bases for J; bases not matched to a gene: 6. CDR1 is SGDLS, CDR2 YYNGEE, per germline. The CDR3 length is 15 residues. The CDR3 is CASSGSGTGATEAFF. The CDR3 DNA reads as TGTGCCAGCAGCGGCTCCGGGACAGGGGCCACTGAAGCTTTCTTT.

The CDR3 sequence is CASSQGGAWGTYNEQFF. The CDR3 DNA sequence: TGTGCCAGCAGCCAAGGGGGTGCCTGGGGTACCTACAATGAGCAGTTCTTC. The rearrangement uses TRBV3-1 (or the pseudogene TRBV3-2) and TRBJ2-1; D remains ambiguous. CDR3 size: 17 residues. Trimming cost V 1 base and J 2 bases, with 15 bases left between them. From germline, CDR1 is LGHDT and CDR2 YNNKEL (reference sequence).

The chain recombines TRBV4-3 with TRBJ1-1, with D maybe TRBD1 (5 bases). V was shortened by 1 base and J by 3 bases, with 12 bases between the two germline ends. The germline gives CDR1 LGHNA, CDR2 YSLEER. The CDR3 length is 15 residues. The CDR3 spells CASSQVRGRDTEAFF. CDR3 bases: TGCGCCAGCAGCCAAGTACGTGGCAGGGACACTGAAGCTTTCTTT.

The chain is built from TRBV19 and TRBJ1-5; 8 bases fit TRBD1. The CDR3 is 14 residues long. Germline V gene sequence: CDR1 LNHDA, CDR2 SQIVND (reference sequence). V dropped 6 bases and J dropped 4; count of bases not matched to a gene: 5. CDR3 sequence: CASSTQGDNQPQHF. The CDR3, as DNA: TGTGCCAGTAGCACACAGGGGGATAATCAGCCCCAGCATTTT.

Concerning this clone itself: Compared with germline, one end of the junction differs, possibly owing to a read error. The chain is built from TRBV5-1 and TRBJ1-1, with D perhaps TRBD1 (5 bases). The CDR3 loop spans 13 amino acids. Germline V CDR1 and CDR2: SGHRS, YFSETQ. Written as DNA, the CDR3 is TGCGCCAGCGGCTTGGGGACGGACACTGAAGCTTTCTTT. Translating gives CASGLGTDTEAFF.

V is TRBV7-9 and J is TRBJ2-7; D call uncertain. CDR3 length: 14 amino acids. Trimming left V 0 bases short and J 3 bases short, with 9 bases between. In germline, CDR1 is SEHNR, CDR2 FQNEAQ (reference sequence). The CDR3 sequence is CASSLAPLGYEQYF. CDR3 nucleotide sequence: TGTGCCAGCAGCTTAGCCCCCTTGGGCTACGAGCAGTACTTC.

V gene TRBV4-1 combines with J gene TRBJ2-7; perhaps D is TRBD1 or TRBD2 (5 bases each). Deletions cut 1 base from V and 2 bases from J, with 15 bases between. The CDR3 is made up of 16 amino acids. Per germline, CDR1 MGHRA and CDR2 YSYEKL. The CDR3 nucleotides read TGCGCCAGCAGCCAAGTGATGGCCGGGGCCCCCTACGAGCAGTACTTC. Its translation is CASSQVMAGAPYEQYF.

The chain uses TRBV18 and TRBJ1-1, with D perhaps matching TRBD1 (5 bases). V gave up 6 bases and J gave up 1 base, with 15 bases separating them. This CDR3 has 15 residues. The germline gives CDR1 KGHSH, CDR2 LQKENI. CDR3 sequence (DNA): TGTGCCAGCTCGACTTACGGGGGGGGGAACACTGAAGCTTTCTTT. Translating it yields CASSTYGGGNTEAFF.

The gene calls are TRBV28 and TRBJ1-5; D gene unclear. Germline lookup yields CDR1 MDHEN and CDR2 SYDVKM. The CDR3 contains 14 residues. The germline V and J ends were trimmed by 8 bases and 3 bases, with 14 bases remaining between them. In DNA, the CDR3 is TGTGCCAGCTTTAGTGGGGATGACAATCAGCCCCAGCATTTT. This encodes CASFSGDDNQPQHF.

This chain connects TRBV28 to TRBJ2-7; a weak D match, TRBD1 (5 bases). Germline lookup yields CDR1 MDHEN and CDR2 SYDVKM. The ends were cut back, 8 bases at V and 0 bases at J, with 11 bases in the middle. This CDR3 has 13 residues. The DNA of the CDR3 is TGTGCCAGCTGGGGCGGTAGCTCCTACGAGCAGTACTTC. It encodes CASWGGSSYEQYF. Variable domain in full (rest from reference TRBV28 and TRBJ2-7): DVKVTQSSRYLVKRTGEKVFLECVQDMDHENMFWYRQDPGLGLRLIYFSYDVKMKEKGDIPEGYSVSREKKERFSLILESASTNQTSMYLCASWGGSSYEQYFGPGTRLTVT.

The rearrangement links TRBV10-1 to TRBJ1-2; D not resolved. The CDR3 extends over 13 amino acids. Trimming removed 4 bases at V and 4 bases at J, with 10 bases between. CDR1 and CDR2 (germline): WNHNN, SYGVQD (reference sequence). The CDR3 region has the DNA TGCGCCAGCAGTGGGAATCTAGGCTATGGCTACACCTTC. Amino acids: CASSGNLGYGYTF.

Comment on this clone: Other DNA sequences within the sample encode an identical CDR3. V usage is TRBV18 and J usage is TRBJ1-1; TRBD1 is a possible D gene (5 bases). CDR1 and CDR2 from the germline V gene are KGHSH and LQKENI. Between the trimmed V and J ends, which lost 3 bases and 1 base, there was a span of 6 bases. CDR3 size: 13 residues. CDR3 sequence (DNA): TGTGCCAGCTCACCCGGACAGAACACTGAAGCTTTCTTT. Its protein product is CASSPGQNTEAFF.

This chain joins TRBV5-1 and TRBJ1-2, with no clear D. The CDR3 totals 12 residues. The V and J ends lost 3 bases and 8 bases respectively, with 11 bases between them. Germline CDR1 SGHRS, CDR2 YFSETQ. CDR3 nucleotide sequence: TGCGCCAGCAGCTACTGGTTTGACGGCTACACCTTC. Amino acids: CASSYWFDGYTF.

V usage is TRBV6-5 and J usage is TRBJ1-5; D remains unclear. Trimming took 8 bases from V and 0 from J, leaving 8 bases between them. This CDR3 region has 13 residues. CDR1 and CDR2 (germline): MNHEY, SVGAGI. This CDR3 reads CASRTDSNQPQHF. In DNA form, the CDR3 reads TGTGCCAGCCGCACAGATAGCAATCAGCCCCAGCATTTT.

The chain has TRBV2 and TRBJ1-2; maybe TRBD1 (5 bases). Per the germline V gene, CDR1 is SNHLY and CDR2 is FYNNEI. Trimming shortened V by 7 bases and J by 6 bases, and 15 bases separated the two germline ends. This CDR3 is 13 amino acids long. The CDR3 nucleotides are TGTGCCAGCACCGGGACTGCAGTCCATGGCTACACCTTC. Translating gives CASTGTAVHGYTF.

This clone appeared once. The chain carries TRBV9 and TRBJ1-2; possible D gene TRBD1, 6 bases. The germline V gene has CDR1 SGDLS and CDR2 YYNGEE. This CDR3 is 13 amino acids long. The V gene lost 6 bases and the J gene lost 8 bases, with 17 bases spanning the gap. CDR3 sequence reads: CASNMGGAVGYTF. CDR3 DNA sequence: TGTGCCAGCAACATGGGGGGGGCTGTCGGCTACACCTTC.

This clone was counted only a few times. This chain joins TRBV7-9 and TRBJ2-1; 8 bases agree with TRBD2. Germline assignment: CDR1 SEHNR and CDR2 FQNEAQ (reference sequence). Trimming removed 4 bases from V and 8 bases from J; junction bases left unmatched: 4. CDR3 length: 13 amino acids. The CDR3 DNA is TGTGCCAGCAGCTCCTTCGGGGGGGATGAGCAGTTCTTC. Translated, it gives CASSSFGGDEQFF.

The CDR3 loop is CASTLTGGLSYEQYF. The CDR3 DNA follows: TGTGCCAGCACATTAACAGGGGGTTTGTCCTACGAGCAGTACTTC. The rearrangement uses TRBV2 and TRBJ2-7, with 8 bases that match TRBD1. CDR3 length equals 15 residues. Per the germline V gene, CDR1 is SNHLY and CDR2 is FYNNEI. The V gene end was trimmed by 7 bases and the J gene end by 1 base; junction bases not matched to a gene: 9.

The CDR3 is CASSLVDSAGGEKLFF. As DNA, the CDR3 is TGTGCCAGCAGTTTAGTAGACAGCGCGGGGGGTGAAAAACTGTTTTTT. The V gene is TRBV28, the J gene TRBJ1-4, with D possibly matching TRBD1 (5 bases). Between the trimmed V and J ends, which lost 2 bases and 7 bases, there was a span of 17 bases. This CDR3 comprises 16 residues. Germline loops: CDR1 MDHEN, CDR2 SYDVKM.

The chain has TRBV5-1 and TRBJ1-1, with a possible D match to TRBD1 (5 bases). The germline V gene has CDR1 SGHRS and CDR2 YFSETQ. CDR3 length: 13 residues. The V and J ends lost 4 bases and 3 bases respectively, with 10 bases between them. The CDR3 here is CASSPSRDTEAFF. CDR3 DNA: TGCGCCAGCAGCCCCTCCAGGGACACTGAAGCTTTCTTT.

The chain couples TRBV5-1 to TRBJ1-1; D perhaps matches TRBD1 (6 bases). V was pared by 0 bases and J by 0 bases, with 15 bases between. CDR1 and CDR2 from the germline V gene are SGHRS and YFSETQ. The CDR3 loop spans 17 amino acids. The CDR3 is CASSLAWGAEMNTEAFF. The CDR3 DNA reads TGCGCCAGCAGCTTGGCCTGGGGGGCTGAAATGAACACTGAAGCTTTCTTT.

The chain links TRBV3-1 (or the pseudogene TRBV3-2) to TRBJ1-5; D is uncertain. Trimming left V 0 bases short and J 14 bases short, with 14 bases between. The length of the CDR3 is 13 residues. Looked up from germline, CDR1 is LGHDT and CDR2 is YNNKEL (reference sequence). The CDR3 loop reads CASSQESRSSEHF. The CDR3 DNA sequence: TGTGCCAGCAGCCAAGAGAGCCGGTCCTCCGAGCATTTT.

The chain carries TRBV28 and TRBJ1-6; no reliable D call. V lost 5 bases to trimming and J lost 7 bases, with 15 bases between them. Germline CDR1 MDHEN, CDR2 SYDVKM. The CDR3 has 15 residues. CDR3 residues: CASSPSEGPNSPLHF. The DNA of the CDR3 is TGTGCCAGCAGTCCAAGCGAGGGCCCAAATTCACCCCTCCACTTT.

The genes are TRBV5-6 and TRBJ1-1; 9 bases map to TRBD1. V was clipped by 4 bases and J by 1 base; unmatched bases: 14. Germline CDR1 reads SGHDT; CDR2 reads YYEEEE. The CDR3 spans 18 residues. CDR3 nucleotides: TGTGCCAGCAGCAACAGAAGGACAGGGGCCGGGGGGAACACTGAAGCTTTCTTT. This encodes CASSNRRTGAGGNTEAFF.

The chain combines TRBV6-5 with TRBJ1-2, with a weak D call TRBD1 (5 bases). V dropped 7 bases and J dropped 4 bases, with 13 bases sitting between them. The V gene's germline CDR1 is MNHEY and CDR2 SVGAGI. CDR3 length: 13 amino acids. This chain's CDR3 is CASKGTQGYGYTF. The CDR3 DNA is TGTGCCAGCAAAGGGACTCAAGGCTATGGCTACACCTTC.